The 27 T cell receptor beta chains below all came from one sample that was sequenced in a study of regulatory T cells in long-lasting Graves disease. Indicated time point: newly diagnosed GD, antithyroid drugs for less than 3 months. RNA from PBMCs was the source of the TCR library. According to the study, TCR beta libraries were built with iRepertoire HTBI primers and CDR3-region Arm-PCR. TCRdb reprocessed the multiplex PCR reads with MiXCR, giving one entry per CDR3 protein. Found here are about 320,000 distinct CDR3 sequences, 15% to 20% of them singletons; the top ten hold more than 30%. The input for sequencing was peripheral blood mononuclear cells (PBMCs), taken at new diagnosis, from a patient treated with antithyroid drugs. These receptors were taken from a female donor with Graves disease.

The rearrangement joins TRBV20-1 to TRBJ2-2; D tentatively fits TRBD1 or TRBD2 (5 bases each). V gave up 0 bases and J gave up 6 bases, with 8 bases separating them. This CDR3 region has 13 residues. Germline CDR1 reads DFQATT; CDR2 reads SNEGSKA (reference sequence). The chain's CDR3 is CSAREGTAGELFF. The CDR3 coding sequence is TGCAGTGCTAGAGAGGGGACCGCCGGGGAGCTGTTTTTT.

V and J are TRBV19 and TRBJ1-6; 7 positions agree with TRBD1. The germline V gene has CDR1 LNHDA and CDR2 SQIVND (reference sequence). The length of the CDR3 is 16 residues. Trimming cost V 5 bases and J 8 bases; bases outside gene matches: 12. DNA of the CDR3: TGTGCCAGTAGTTTCGGGGCAGACAGGGCTGATTCACCCCTCCACTTT. Its protein is CASSFGADRADSPLHF. Based on the CDR3 plus reference TRBV19 and TRBJ1-6, the full variable domain is DGGITQSPKYLFRKEGQNVTLSCEQNLNHDAMYWYRQDPGQGLRLIYYSQIVNDFQKGDIAEGYSVSREKKESFPLTVTSAQKNPTAFYLCASSFGADRADSPLHFGNGTRLTVT.

This clonotype showed up just once. V usage is TRBV2 and J usage is TRBJ2-3; no firm D call. CDR3 length: 15 amino acids. The V gene lost 0 bases and the J gene lost 1 base, with 8 bases spanning the gap. The germline gives CDR1 SNHLY, CDR2 FYNNEI. CDR3 nucleotides: TGTGCCAGCAGTGAAGCCCGACTTCGCACAGATACGCAGTATTTT. Residues: CASSEARLRTDTQYF.

This clonotype was counted at least ten times. This chain uses TRBV24-1 with TRBJ1-4; D is possibly TRBD1 (6 bases). Looked up from germline, CDR1 is KGHDR and CDR2 is SFDVKD. The CDR3 length is 13 residues. The V and J ends lost 3 bases and 5 bases respectively, with 6 bases between them. The CDR3 loop is CATSDTGNEKLFF. In DNA, the CDR3 is TGTGCCACCAGTGATACAGGGAATGAAAAACTGTTTTTT.

V gene TRBV4-1 combines with J gene TRBJ2-3, with 8 bases fitting TRBD1. The CDR3 runs to 16 residues. V shed 5 bases and J 1 base; nucleotides not matched to a gene: 8. CDR1 and CDR2 (germline): MGHRA, YSYEKL. CDR3 protein: CASSEAQGAGTDTQYF. Written as DNA, the CDR3 is TGCGCCAGCAGCGAAGCGCAGGGGGCAGGCACAGATACGCAGTATTTT.

This clonotype came up many times. The chain joins TRBV10-3 to TRBJ1-2; D gene ambiguous. V lost 2 bases and J lost 2, with 15 bases in between. The CDR3 extends over 16 amino acids. Germline CDR1 reads ENHRY; CDR2 reads SYGVKD. The CDR3 here is CAISEPQVPRNYGYTF. The CDR3 nucleotides are TGTGCCATCAGTGAGCCCCAGGTCCCCAGGAACTATGGCTACACCTTC.

This clonotype was seen many times. This rearrangement joins TRBV29-1 to TRBJ2-4, with D possibly matching TRBD2 (5 bases). This CDR3 is 13 amino acids long. V lost 6 bases and J lost 0, with 9 bases in between. Germline loops: CDR1 SQVTM, CDR2 ANQGSEA. CDR3 amino acids: CSVREGAKNIQYF. CDR3 nucleotide sequence: TGCAGCGTCCGTGAGGGAGCCAAAAACATTCAGTACTTC.

This clonotype was seen ten or more times. The genes are TRBV11-2 and TRBJ2-1; 13 bases fit TRBD2. J lost 10 bases, V lost 7 bases, and 10 bases had no gene match. The CDR3 has 15 residues. Germline V CDR1 and CDR2: SGHAT, FQNNGV. The CDR3 spells CASTRTSGSLGEQFF. CDR3 in DNA: TGTGCCAGCACCCGGACTAGCGGGAGCCTCGGGGAGCAGTTCTTC.

The rearrangement uses TRBV14 and TRBJ1-1; D not resolved. The CDR3 contains 17 residues. CDR1 SGHDN and CDR2 FVKESK come from the germline V gene. Trimming shortened V by 3 bases and J by 4 bases, and 21 bases separated the two germline ends. This CDR3 is CASSQVLGLGLSTEAFF. CDR3 DNA: TGTGCCAGCAGCCAGGTACTGGGTTTGGGCCTGAGCACTGAAGCTTTCTTT.

This clonotype was picked up many times. The V call is TRBV20-1, the J call TRBJ2-1, with TRBD1 matching 8 bases. Per germline, CDR1 DFQATT and CDR2 SNEGSKA (reference sequence). The CDR3 loop spans 16 amino acids. With V trimmed by 0 bases and J by 2 bases, 6 bases remained unmatched. The CDR3 sequence: CSARDRHRGAYNEQFF. The CDR3 nucleotides read TGCAGTGCTAGAGATCGTCACAGGGGGGCCTACAATGAGCAGTTCTTC.

The J gene is TRBJ1-2, the V gene TRBV9; D uncertain. This CDR3 region has 15 residues. Germline V CDR1 and CDR2: SGDLS, YYNGEE. V was trimmed by 0 bases and J by 0 bases, leaving 9 bases between them. CDR3 sequence reads: CASSVAREANYGYTF. The CDR3 DNA reads as TGTGCCAGCAGCGTAGCTAGGGAAGCTAACTATGGCTACACCTTC. Full variable domain (rest looked up from reference TRBV9 and TRBJ1-2): DSGVTQTPKHLITATGQRVTLRCSPRSGDLSVYWYQQSLDQGLQFLIQYYNGEERAKGNILERFSAQQFPDLHSELNLSSLELGDSALYFCASSVAREANYGYTFGSGTRLTVV.

This clonotype has only a few counts. The J gene is TRBJ1-2, the V gene TRBV6-5; a weak D match, TRBD1 (6 bases). V was shortened by 0 bases and J by 4 bases, with 18 bases between the two germline ends. Germline V gene data show CDR1 as MNHEY and CDR2 as SVGAGI. The CDR3 runs to 17 residues. The CDR3 sequence: CASSYSTRSRGLYGYTF. CDR3 in DNA: TGTGCCAGCAGTTACTCGACCCGGTCACGGGGGCTCTATGGCTACACCTTC.

The rearrangement links TRBV29-1 to TRBJ2-7; TRBD1 matches at 7 bases. The CDR3 spans 13 residues. V was clipped by 5 bases and J by 2 bases; unmatched bases: 6. The germline V gene has CDR1 SQVTM and CDR2 ANQGSEA. DNA of the CDR3: TGCAGCGTTACCGGGACAGAGGCCTACGAGCAGTACTTC. This gives the protein CSVTGTEAYEQYF.

The chain uses TRBV19 and TRBJ2-5, with a possible D match to TRBD2 (5 bases). V gave up 1 base and J gave up 4 bases, with 16 bases separating them. Germline V gives CDR1 LNHDA, CDR2 SQIVND (reference sequence). The CDR3 spans 16 residues. CDR3 sequence: CASSIAARADSETQYF. In nucleotides, the CDR3 is TGTGCCAGTAGTATAGCCGCGCGAGCGGACTCAGAGACCCAGTACTTC.

The V call is TRBV12-3 or TRBV12-4, the J call TRBJ1-1; 10 nucleotides match TRBD1. V trimming: 10 bases; J trimming: 6 bases; junction bases outside the gene matches: 11. The CDR3 contains 14 residues. The DNA for the CDR3 is TGTGCCACAGAACTTGGACAGGGGGGGTCTGAAGCTTTCTTT. Its protein product is CATELGQGGSEAFF.

The table lists this clonotype with many counts. This sequence joins TRBV18 and TRBJ2-7; 10 nucleotides match TRBD1. Germline CDR1 is KGHSH and CDR2 is LQKENI. Trimming cost V 2 bases and J 12 bases; bases outside gene matches: 7. CDR3 length: 13 amino acids. CDR3 DNA: TGTGCCAGCTCACCAGGGACAGGGGATGAGTGGTACTTC. Protein product: CASSPGTGDEWYF. Filled out from reference TRBV18 and TRBJ2-7, the complete variable domain reads NAGVMQNPRHLVRRRGQEARLRCSPMKGHSHVYWYRQLPEEGLKFMVYLQKENIIDESGMPKERFSAEFPKEGPSILRIQQVVRGDSAAYFCASSPGTGDEWYFGPGTRLTVT.

This clonotype was counted many times. The chain links TRBV12-3 or TRBV12-4 to TRBJ1-4; possibly TRBD1 for D (6 bases). The length of the CDR3 is 16 residues. Trimming left V 1 base short and J 0 bases short, with 9 bases between. CDR3 loop: CASSLGDIPTNEKLFF. CDR3 in DNA: TGTGCCAGCAGTTTAGGGGACATACCAACTAATGAAAAACTGTTTTTT.

This clonotype occurred many times. V and J are TRBV5-1 and TRBJ2-7; possibly TRBD2 for D (5 bases). The germline V and J ends were trimmed by 4 bases and 0 bases, with 11 bases remaining between them. Per the germline V gene, CDR1 is SGHRS and CDR2 is YFSETQ. This CDR3 spans 14 amino acids. CDR3 DNA sequence: TGCGCCAGCAGCAAAGCGGAGAGCTCCTACGAGCAGTACTTC. It yields the protein CASSKAESSYEQYF.

At least ten counts were recorded for this clonotype. This chain uses TRBV2 with TRBJ1-1; D gene unclear. V was clipped by 1 base and J by 3 bases, with 9 bases between them. CDR1 is SNHLY, CDR2 FYNNEI, per germline. The CDR3 covers 14 residues. The CDR3 protein is CASSEGVGYTEAFF. The CDR3 bases are TGTGCCAGCAGTGAAGGGGTGGGGTACACTGAAGCTTTCTTT.

This clonotype was observed a few times. This rearrangement joins TRBV14 to TRBJ2-1; D may be TRBD2 (6 bases). V gave up 8 bases and J gave up 4 bases, with 18 bases separating them. The CDR3 has 15 amino acids. CDR1 and CDR2 from the germline V gene are SGHDN and FVKESK. The CDR3 reads CASSPYGRGYNEQFF. The CDR3 region has the DNA TGTGCCAGCTCCCCTTACGGGAGAGGGTACAATGAGCAGTTCTTC.

As for this clonotype: A read error may be the cause here, since a much bigger clone is one base away. The CDR3 DNA is TGTGCCAGCAGCTATATGGGAGGGGATAAAAAACTGTTTTTT. The encoded protein is CASSYMGGDKKLFF. The chain carries TRBV6-9 and TRBJ1-4; tentative D call: TRBD1 (5 bases). Between the trimmed V and J ends, which lost 6 bases and 9 bases, there was a span of 17 bases. CDR1 is MNHGY and CDR2 is SVAAGI in the germline V gene. This CDR3 contains 14 residues.

This clonotype was observed many times. This chain links TRBV28 with TRBJ1-2; 8 bases line up with TRBD1. Trimming removed 1 base from V and 5 bases from J; junction bases left unmatched: 9. CDR1 is MDHEN and CDR2 is SYDVKM in the germline V gene. The CDR3 length is 16 residues. The CDR3 bases are TGTGCCAGCAGTTTATTGGAGGACAGGGCACTTTATGGCTACACCTTC. It translates to CASSLLEDRALYGYTF.

In this sample, this clonotype turned up many times. The V gene is TRBV12-5, the J gene TRBJ2-1; D is unclear. V lost 2 bases, J lost 6 bases, and 8 bases lay in between. The CDR3 is 13 amino acids. The germline V gene has CDR1 LGHNT and CDR2 FRNRAP. The CDR3 DNA reads TGTGCTAGTGGTTTGCAGATTGGCAATGAGCAGTTCTTC. As protein: CASGLQIGNEQFF.

A few counts support this clonotype. CDR3 coding DNA: TGCGCCAGCAGCCAAAGAACAGGGAGTAAGAATGAGCAGTTCTTC. It specifies CASSQRTGSKNEQFF. The V gene is TRBV4-1, the J gene TRBJ2-1; perhaps TRBD1 as D (6 bases). Trimming left V 2 bases short and J 7 bases short, with 15 bases between. The CDR3 covers 15 residues. Looked up from germline, CDR1 is MGHRA and CDR2 is YSYEKL.

This clonotype was counted between two and nine times. V is TRBV7-9 and J is TRBJ2-1, with D uncertain. The CDR3 consists of 13 residues. Germline V CDR1 and CDR2: SEHNR, FQNEAQ (reference sequence). V was cut by 3 bases and J by 6 bases, with 9 bases left in between. This CDR3 reads CASSFPLGNEQFF. CDR3 DNA sequence: TGTGCCAGCAGCTTCCCCTTGGGCAATGAGCAGTTCTTC.

The sample holds many counts of this clonotype. V and J are TRBV24-1 and TRBJ2-1; 9 nucleotides agree with TRBD2. The CDR3 contains 16 residues. CDR1 is KGHDR, CDR2 SFDVKD, per germline. J was trimmed by 2 bases and V by 3 bases; bases with no gene match: 4. The CDR3 region has the DNA TGTGCCACCAGTGATGAGGGCGGGAGGGCCTACAATGAGCAGTTCTTC. Translating gives CATSDEGGRAYNEQFF.

This clonotype came up many times. The rearrangement links TRBV7-2 to TRBJ1-5; TRBD1 aligns across 7 bases. V lost 5 bases, J lost 2 bases, and 6 bases stayed unmatched. This CDR3 has 15 amino acids. Germline CDR1 SGHTA, CDR2 FQGNSA. CDR3 loop: CASSLGGQGNQPQHF. Here the CDR3 DNA reads TGTGCCAGCAGCCTCGGAGGACAGGGCAATCAGCCCCAGCATTTT.